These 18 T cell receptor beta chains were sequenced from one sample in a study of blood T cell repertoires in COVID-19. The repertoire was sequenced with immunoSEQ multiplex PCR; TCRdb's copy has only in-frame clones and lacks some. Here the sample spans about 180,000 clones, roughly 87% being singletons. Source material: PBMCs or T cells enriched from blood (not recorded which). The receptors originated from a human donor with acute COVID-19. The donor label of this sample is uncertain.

The CDR3 DNA reads as TGTGCCAGCAGCCCCCTTAGCGGAGCCGGGGTCAATGAGCAGTTCTTC. Translating gives CASSPLSGAGVNEQFF. This chain joins TRBV9 and TRBJ2-1; possible D gene TRBD2, 6 bases. The V and J ends lost 4 bases and 6 bases respectively, with 20 bases between them. Germline loops: CDR1 SGDLS, CDR2 YYNGEE. The length of the CDR3 is 16 residues.

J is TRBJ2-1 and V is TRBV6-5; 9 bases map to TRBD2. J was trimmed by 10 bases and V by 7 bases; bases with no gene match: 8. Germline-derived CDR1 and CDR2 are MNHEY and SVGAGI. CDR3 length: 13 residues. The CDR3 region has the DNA TGTGCCAGCATGGTAGCGGGGGCTAGAGAGCAGTTCTTC. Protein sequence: CASMVAGAREQFF.

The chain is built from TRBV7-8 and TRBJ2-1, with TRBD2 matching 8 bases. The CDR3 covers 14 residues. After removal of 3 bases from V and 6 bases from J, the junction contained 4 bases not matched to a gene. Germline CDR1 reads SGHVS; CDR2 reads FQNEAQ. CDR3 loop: CASSFGRGANEQFF. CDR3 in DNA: TGTGCCAGCAGCTTTGGGCGGGGGGCCAATGAGCAGTTCTTC.

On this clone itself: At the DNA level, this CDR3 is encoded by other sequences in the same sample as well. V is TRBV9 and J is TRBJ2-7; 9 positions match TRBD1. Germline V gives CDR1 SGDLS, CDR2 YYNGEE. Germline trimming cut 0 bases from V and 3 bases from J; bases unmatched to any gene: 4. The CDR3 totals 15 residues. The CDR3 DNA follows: TGTGCCAGCAGCGTAGGCGGACAGGGGCGCTACGAGCAGTACTTC. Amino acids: CASSVGGQGRYEQYF.

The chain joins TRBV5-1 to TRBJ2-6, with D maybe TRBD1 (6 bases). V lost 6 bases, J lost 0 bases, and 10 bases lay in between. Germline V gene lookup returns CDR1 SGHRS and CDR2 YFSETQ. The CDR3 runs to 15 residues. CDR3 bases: TGCGCCAGCACCCCGACAGGCTCTGGGGCCAACGTCCTGACTTTC. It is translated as CASTPTGSGANVLTF.

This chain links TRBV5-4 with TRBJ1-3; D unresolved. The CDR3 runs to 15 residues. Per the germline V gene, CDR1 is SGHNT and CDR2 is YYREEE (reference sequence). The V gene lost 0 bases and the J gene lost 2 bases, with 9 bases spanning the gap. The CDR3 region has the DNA TGTGCCAGCAGCTTGGACCTTCGGGCTGGAAACACCATATATTTT. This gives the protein CASSLDLRAGNTIYF.

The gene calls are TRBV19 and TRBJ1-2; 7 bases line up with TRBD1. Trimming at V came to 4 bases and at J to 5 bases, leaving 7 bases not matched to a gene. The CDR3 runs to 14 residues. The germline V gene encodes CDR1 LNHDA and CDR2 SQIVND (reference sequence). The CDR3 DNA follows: TGTGCCAGTAGTACCACCGGGACAGCGTATGGCTACACCTTC. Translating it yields CASSTTGTAYGYTF.

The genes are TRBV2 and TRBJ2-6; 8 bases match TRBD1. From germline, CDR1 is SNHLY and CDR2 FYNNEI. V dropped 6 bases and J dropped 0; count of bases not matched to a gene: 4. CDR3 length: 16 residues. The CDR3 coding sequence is TGTGCCAGCAGACAGGGGGTCGCCTCTGGGGCCAACGTCCTGACTTTC. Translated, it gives CASRQGVASGANVLTF.

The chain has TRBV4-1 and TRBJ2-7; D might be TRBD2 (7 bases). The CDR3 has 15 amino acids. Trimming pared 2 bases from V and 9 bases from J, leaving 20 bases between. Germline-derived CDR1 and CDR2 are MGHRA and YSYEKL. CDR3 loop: CASSQWGIGGQRQYF. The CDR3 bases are TGCGCCAGCAGCCAATGGGGCATCGGGGGGCAGAGGCAGTACTTC.

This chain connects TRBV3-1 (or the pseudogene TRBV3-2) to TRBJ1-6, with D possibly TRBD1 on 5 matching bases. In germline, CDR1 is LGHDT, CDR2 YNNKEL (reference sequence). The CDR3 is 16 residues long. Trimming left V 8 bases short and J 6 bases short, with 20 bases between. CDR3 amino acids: CASSTLDKEINSPLHF. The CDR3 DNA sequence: TGTGCCAGCTCAACCTTGGACAAGGAGATTAATTCACCCCTCCACTTT.

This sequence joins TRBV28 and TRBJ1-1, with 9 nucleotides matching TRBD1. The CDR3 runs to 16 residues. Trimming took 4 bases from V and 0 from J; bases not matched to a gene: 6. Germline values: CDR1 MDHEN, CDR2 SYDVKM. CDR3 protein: CASSSDRDRVNTEAFF. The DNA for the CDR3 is TGTGCCAGCAGTTCTGACCGGGACAGGGTGAACACTGAAGCTTTCTTT.

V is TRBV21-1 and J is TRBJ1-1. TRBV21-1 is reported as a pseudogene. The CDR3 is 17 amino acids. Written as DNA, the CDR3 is TGTGCCAGCAGCAAACGACGCCGGAGGTCGGCGAACACTGAAGCTTTCTTT. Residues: CASSKRRRRSANTEAFF.

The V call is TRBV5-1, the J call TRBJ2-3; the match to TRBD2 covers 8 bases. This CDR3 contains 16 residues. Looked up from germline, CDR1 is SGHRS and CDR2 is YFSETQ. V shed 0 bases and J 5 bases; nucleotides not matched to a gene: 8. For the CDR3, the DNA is TGCGCCAGCAGCTTGGCCGATAGCGGGGCGGGAGATACGCAGTATTTT. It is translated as CASSLADSGAGDTQYF.

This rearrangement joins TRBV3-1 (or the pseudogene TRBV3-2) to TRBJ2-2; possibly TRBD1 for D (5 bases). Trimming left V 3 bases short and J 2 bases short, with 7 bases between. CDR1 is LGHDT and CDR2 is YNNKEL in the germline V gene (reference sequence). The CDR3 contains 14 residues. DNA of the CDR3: TGTGCCAGCAGCCAGGGGCACAACACCGGGGAGCTGTTTTTT. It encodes CASSQGHNTGELFF.

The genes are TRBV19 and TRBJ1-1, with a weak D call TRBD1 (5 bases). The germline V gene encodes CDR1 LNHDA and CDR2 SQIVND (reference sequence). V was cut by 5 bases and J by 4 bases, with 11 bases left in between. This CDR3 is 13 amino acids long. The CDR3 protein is CASSAAGGTEAFF. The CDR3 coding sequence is TGTGCCAGTAGTGCCGCCGGGGGCACTGAAGCTTTCTTT.

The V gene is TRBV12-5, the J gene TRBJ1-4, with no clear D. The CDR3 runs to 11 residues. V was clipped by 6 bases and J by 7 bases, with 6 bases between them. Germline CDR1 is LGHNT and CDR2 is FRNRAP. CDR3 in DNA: TGTGCTAGTGGCCCGGGTGAAAAACTGTTTTTT. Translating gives CASGPGEKLFF.

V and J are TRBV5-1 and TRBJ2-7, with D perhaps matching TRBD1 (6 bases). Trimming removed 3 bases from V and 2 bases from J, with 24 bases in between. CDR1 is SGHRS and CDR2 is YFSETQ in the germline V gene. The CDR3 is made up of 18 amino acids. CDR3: CASSSLGAPQGLAYEQYF. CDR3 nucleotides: TGCGCCAGCAGCTCCCTTGGTGCCCCTCAGGGGTTGGCCTACGAGCAGTACTTC.

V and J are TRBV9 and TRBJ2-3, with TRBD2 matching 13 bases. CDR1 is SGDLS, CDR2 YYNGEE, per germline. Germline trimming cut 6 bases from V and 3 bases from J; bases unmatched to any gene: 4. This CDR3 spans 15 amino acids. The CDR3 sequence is CASTGTSGVTDTQYF. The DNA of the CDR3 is TGTGCCAGCACCGGGACTAGCGGGGTTACAGATACGCAGTATTTT.